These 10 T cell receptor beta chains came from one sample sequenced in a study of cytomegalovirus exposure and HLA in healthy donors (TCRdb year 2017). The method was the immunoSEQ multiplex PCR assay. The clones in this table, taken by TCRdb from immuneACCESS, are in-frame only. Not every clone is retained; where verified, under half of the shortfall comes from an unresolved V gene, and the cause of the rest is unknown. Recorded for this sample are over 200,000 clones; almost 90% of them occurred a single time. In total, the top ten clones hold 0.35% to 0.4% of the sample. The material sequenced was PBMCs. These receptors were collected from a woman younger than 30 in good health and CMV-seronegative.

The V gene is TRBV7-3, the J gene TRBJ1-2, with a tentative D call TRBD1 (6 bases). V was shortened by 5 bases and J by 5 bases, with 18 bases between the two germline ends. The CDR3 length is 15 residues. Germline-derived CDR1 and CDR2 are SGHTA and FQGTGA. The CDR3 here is CASSPEGGTPYGYTF. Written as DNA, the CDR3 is TGTGCCAGCAGCCCCGAGGGGGGGACCCCTTATGGCTACACCTTC. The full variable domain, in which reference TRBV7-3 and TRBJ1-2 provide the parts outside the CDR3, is GAGVSQTPSNKVTEKGKYVELRCDPISGHTALYWYRQSLGQGPEFLIYFQGTGAADDSGLPNDRFFAVRPEGSVSTLKIQRTERGDSAVYLCASSPEGGTPYGYTFGSGTRLTVV.

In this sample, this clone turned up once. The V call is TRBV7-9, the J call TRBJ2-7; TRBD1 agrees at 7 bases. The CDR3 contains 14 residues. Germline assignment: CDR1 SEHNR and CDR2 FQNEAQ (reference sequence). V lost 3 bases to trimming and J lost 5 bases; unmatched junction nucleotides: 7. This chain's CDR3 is CASSFQGVLDEQYF. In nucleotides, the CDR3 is TGTGCCAGCAGCTTCCAGGGGGTTCTGGACGAGCAGTACTTC.

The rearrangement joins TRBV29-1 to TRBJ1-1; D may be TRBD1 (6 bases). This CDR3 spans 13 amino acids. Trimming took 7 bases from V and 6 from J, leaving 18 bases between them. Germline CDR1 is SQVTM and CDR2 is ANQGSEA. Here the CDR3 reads CSALRWGQSEAFF. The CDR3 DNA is TGCAGCGCGCTAAGGTGGGGGCAGTCTGAAGCTTTCTTT.

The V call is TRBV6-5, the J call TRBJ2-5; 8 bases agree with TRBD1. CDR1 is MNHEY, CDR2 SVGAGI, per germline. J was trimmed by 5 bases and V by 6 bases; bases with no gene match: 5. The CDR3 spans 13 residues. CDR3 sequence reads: CASRGQGEETQYF. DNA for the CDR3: TGTGCCAGCAGAGGACAGGGTGAGGAGACCCAGTACTTC.

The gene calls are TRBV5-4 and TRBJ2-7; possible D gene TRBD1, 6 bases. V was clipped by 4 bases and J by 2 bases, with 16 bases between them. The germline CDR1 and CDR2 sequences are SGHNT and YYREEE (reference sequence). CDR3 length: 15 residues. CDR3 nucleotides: TGTGCCAGCAGCGCCTATTTACAGGGAACCTACGAGCAGTACGTC. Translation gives CASSAYLQGTYEQYV.

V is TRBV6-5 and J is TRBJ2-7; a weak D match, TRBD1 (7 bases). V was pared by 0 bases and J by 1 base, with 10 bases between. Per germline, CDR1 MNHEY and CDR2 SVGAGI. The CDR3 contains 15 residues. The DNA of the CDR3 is TGTGCCAGCAGTTACTCGCGGGACAGTTCCTACGAGCAGTACTTC. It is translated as CASSYSRDSSYEQYF.

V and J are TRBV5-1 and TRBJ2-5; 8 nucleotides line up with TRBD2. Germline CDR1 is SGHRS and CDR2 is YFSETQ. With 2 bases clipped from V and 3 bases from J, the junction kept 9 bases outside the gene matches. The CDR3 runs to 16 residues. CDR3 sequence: CASSFGPAGGEETQYF. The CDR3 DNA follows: TGCGCCAGCAGCTTCGGGCCTGCGGGGGGCGAAGAGACCCAGTACTTC.

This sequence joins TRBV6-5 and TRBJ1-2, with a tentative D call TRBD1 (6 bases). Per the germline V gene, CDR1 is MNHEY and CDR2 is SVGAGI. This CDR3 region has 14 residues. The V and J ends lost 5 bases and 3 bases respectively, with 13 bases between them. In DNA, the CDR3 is TGTGCCAGCAGTATGTGGGGGCAGGACTATGGCTACACCTTC. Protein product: CASSMWGQDYGYTF.

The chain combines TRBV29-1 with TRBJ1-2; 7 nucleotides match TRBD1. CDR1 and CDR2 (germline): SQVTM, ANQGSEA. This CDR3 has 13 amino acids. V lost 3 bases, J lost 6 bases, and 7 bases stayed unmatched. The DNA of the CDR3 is TGCAGCGTTGACCTAACAGGGGCGGATGGCTACACCTTC. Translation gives CSVDLTGADGYTF.

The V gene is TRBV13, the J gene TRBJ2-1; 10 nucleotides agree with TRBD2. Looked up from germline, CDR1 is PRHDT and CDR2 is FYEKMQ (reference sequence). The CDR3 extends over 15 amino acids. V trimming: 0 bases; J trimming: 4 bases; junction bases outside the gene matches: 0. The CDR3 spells CASSLGSGGYNEQFF. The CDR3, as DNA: TGTGCCAGCAGCTTAGGTAGCGGGGGGTACAATGAGCAGTTCTTC.